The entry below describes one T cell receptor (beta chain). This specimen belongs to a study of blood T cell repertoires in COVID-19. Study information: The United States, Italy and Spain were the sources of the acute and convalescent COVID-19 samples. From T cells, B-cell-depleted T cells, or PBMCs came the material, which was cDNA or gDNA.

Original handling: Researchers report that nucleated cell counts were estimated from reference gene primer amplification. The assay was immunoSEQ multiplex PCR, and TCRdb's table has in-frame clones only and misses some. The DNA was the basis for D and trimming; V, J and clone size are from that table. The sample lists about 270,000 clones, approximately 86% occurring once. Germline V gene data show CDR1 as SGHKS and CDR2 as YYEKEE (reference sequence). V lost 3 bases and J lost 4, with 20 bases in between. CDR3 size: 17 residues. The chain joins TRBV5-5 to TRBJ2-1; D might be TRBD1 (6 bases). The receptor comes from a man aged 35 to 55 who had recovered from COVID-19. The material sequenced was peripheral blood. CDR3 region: CASSSGQPMMTYNEQFF. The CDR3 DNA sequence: TGTGCCAGCAGCTCCGGACAGCCAATGATGACTTACAATGAGCAGTTCTTC.